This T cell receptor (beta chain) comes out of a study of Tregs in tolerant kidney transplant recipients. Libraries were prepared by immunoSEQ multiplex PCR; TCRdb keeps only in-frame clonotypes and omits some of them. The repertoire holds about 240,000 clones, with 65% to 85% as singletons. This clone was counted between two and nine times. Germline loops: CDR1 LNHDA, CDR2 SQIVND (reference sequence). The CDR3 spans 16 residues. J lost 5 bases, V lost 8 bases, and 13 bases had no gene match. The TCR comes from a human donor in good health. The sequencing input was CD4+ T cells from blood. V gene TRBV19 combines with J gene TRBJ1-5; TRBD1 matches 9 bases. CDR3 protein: CASLYGGTGIHQPQHF. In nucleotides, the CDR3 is TGTGCCAGTCTTTATGGCGGGACAGGGATACATCAGCCCCAGCATTTT. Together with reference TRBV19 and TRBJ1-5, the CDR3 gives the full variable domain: DGGITQSPKYLFRKEGQNVTLSCEQNLNHDAMYWYRQDPGQGLRLIYYSQIVNDFQKGDIAEGYSVSREKKESFPLTVTSAQKNPTAFYLCASLYGGTGIHQPQHFGDGTRLSIL.